This T cell receptor beta chain was observed in a study of T-cell reconstitution after alpha-beta-depleted transplantation in children. Deletions cut 3 bases from V and 0 bases from J, with 8 bases between. The CDR3 covers 15 residues. The germline gives CDR1 KGHSH, CDR2 LQKENI. Unique molecular identifiers were used to barcode this TCRbeta library. TCRdb reanalysed the PCR reads using MiXCR and keeps one entry per CDR3 protein. Here the sample spans 200,000 to 250,000 distinct CDR3 sequences, roughly 10% being singletons. This clonotype was seen many times. The specimen comprised PBMCs from the stem cell graft donor, sampled from the stem cell graft. This TCR derives from a human donor who donated a stem cell graft to a child with acute lymphoblastic leukemia. This sequence joins TRBV18 and TRBJ2-2; D not resolved. The CDR3 reads CASSPRRPNTGELFF. As DNA, the CDR3 is TGTGCCAGCTCACCGAGGCGCCCGAACACCGGGGAGCTGTTTTTT.